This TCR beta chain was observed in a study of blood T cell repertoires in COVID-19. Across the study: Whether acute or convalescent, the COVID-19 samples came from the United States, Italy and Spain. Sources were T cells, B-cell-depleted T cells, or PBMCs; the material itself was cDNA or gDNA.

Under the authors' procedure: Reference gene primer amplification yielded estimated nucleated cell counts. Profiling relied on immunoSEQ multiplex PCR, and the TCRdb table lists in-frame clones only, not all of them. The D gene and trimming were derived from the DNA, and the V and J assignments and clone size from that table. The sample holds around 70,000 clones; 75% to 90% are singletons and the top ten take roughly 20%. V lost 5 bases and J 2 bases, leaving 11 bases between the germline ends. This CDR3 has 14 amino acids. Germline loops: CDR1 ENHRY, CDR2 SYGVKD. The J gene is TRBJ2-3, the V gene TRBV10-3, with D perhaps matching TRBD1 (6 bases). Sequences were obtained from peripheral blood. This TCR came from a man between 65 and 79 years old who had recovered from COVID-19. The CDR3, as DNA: TGTGCCATCAGTAGGGACACCTCCACAGATACGCAGTATTTT. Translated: CAISRDTSTDTQYF.